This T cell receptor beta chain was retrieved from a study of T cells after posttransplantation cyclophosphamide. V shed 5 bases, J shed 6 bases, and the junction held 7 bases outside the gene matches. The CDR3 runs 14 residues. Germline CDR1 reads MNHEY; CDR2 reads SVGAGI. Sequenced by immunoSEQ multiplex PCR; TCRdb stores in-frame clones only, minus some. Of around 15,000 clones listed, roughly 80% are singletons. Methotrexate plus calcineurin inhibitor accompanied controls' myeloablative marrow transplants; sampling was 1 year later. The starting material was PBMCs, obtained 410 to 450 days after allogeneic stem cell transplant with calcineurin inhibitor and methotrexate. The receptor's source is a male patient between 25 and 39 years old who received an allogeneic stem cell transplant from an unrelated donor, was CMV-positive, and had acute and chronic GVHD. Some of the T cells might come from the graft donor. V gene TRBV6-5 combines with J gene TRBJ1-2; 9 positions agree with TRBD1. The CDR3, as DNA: TGTGCCAGCAGTCCCTGGACAGGGGTTCATGGCTACACCTTC. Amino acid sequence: CASSPWTGVHGYTF.